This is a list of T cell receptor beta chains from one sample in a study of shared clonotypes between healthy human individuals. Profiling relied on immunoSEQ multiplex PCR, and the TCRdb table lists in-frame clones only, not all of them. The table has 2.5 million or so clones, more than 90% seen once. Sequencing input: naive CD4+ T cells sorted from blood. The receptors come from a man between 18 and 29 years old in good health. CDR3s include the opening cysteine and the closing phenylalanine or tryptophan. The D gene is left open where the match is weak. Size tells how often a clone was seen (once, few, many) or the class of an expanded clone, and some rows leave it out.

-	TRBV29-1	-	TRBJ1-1	TGCAGCGTTGGGGCTCCCGAAGCTTTCTTT	CSVGAPEAFF
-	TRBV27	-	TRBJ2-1	TGTGCCAGCAGGCCTCGCGGGCCACTCGATGAGCAGTTCTTC	CASRPRGPLDEQFF
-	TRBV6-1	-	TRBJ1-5	TGTGCCAGCAGTAAAATGACAGATAGCAATCAGCCCCAGCATTTT	CASSKMTDSNQPQHF
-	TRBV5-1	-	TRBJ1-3	TGCGCCAGCAGCTTGGAACCGGCGCTTGGAAACACCATATATTTT	CASSLEPALGNTIYF
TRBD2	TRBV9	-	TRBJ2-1	TGTGCCAGCAGCGTAGAAATAGCGGGACGGGATGAGCAGTTCTTC	CASSVEIAGRDEQFF
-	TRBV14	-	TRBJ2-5	TGTGCCAGCAGCCAAGGCCATCGGACCCAGTACTTC	CASSQGHRTQYF
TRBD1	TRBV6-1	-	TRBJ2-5	TGTGCCAGCACCCGATGGGACAGCCAAGAGACCCAGTACTTC	CASTRWDSQETQYF
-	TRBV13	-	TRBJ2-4	TGTGCCAGCAGCTTGCGCAGGTTGGGCCTGGCCAAAAACATTCAGTACTTC	CASSLRRLGLAKNIQYF
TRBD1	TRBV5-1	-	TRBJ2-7	TGCGCCAGCAGCACGGACAGGGCCCACGAGCAGTACTTC	CASSTDRAHEQYF
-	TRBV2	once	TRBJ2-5	TGTGCCAGCAGTGAAGTTCGAGGACGGAACCAAGAGACCCAGTACTTC	CASSEVRGRNQETQYF
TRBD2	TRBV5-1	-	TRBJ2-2	TGCGCCAGCAGCGGAAGAGCGGGGGACACCGGGGAGCTGTTTTTT	CASSGRAGDTGELFF
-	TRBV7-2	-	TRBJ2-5	TGTGCCAGCAGCTTCGGGGGGCTAGCTTTACAAGAGACCCAGTACTTC	CASSFGGLALQETQYF
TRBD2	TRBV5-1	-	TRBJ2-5	TGCGCCAGCAGCTTTACCAGCGGGGGAGCCCGGGAGACCCAGTACTTC	CASSFTSGGARETQYF
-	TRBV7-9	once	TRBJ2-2	TGTGCCATCCTCGGGGGTGAAGACACCGGGGAGCTGTTTTTT	CAILGGEDTGELFF
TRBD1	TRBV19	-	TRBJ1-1	TGTGCCAGTAGTGCACAACAGGGGTACACTGAAGCTTTCTTT	CASSAQQGYTEAFF
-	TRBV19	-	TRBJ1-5	TGTGCCAGTAGTATCTATGGAAAGGGGTATCGGAGAAATCAGCCCCAGCATTTT	CASSIYGKGYRRNQPQHF
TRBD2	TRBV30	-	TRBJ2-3	TGTGCCTGGGGGACGGTGGGAGGGGGCACAGATACGCAGTATTTT	CAWGTVGGGTDTQYF
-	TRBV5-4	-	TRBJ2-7	TGTGCCAGCAGCTTGCATCGAGGCGGGGAGAGCTCCTACGAGCAGTACTTC	CASSLHRGGESSYEQYF
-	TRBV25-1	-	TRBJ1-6	TGTGCCAGCAGTGGATCGGACAAGAGGGATTCACCCCTCCACTTT	CASSGSDKRDSPLHF
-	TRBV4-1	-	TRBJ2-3	TGCGCCAGCAGCCAGTATCAGACTAGCACAGATACGCAGTATTTT	CASSQYQTSTDTQYF
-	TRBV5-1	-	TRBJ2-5	TGCGCCAGCAGCTTGGGTGTTAACCGAGAGACCCAGTACTTC	CASSLGVNRETQYF
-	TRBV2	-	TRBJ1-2	TGTGCCAGCAGTGATGTCACCAGTACGTTTGGCTACACCTTC	CASSDVTSTFGYTF
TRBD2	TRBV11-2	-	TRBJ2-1	TGTGCCAGCAGCGGTCTAGCGGATCCCTACAATGAGCAGTTCTTC	CASSGLADPYNEQFF
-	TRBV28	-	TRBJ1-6	TGTGCCAGCAGTTTACGACAGGTCGGGGATTCACCCCTCCACTTT	CASSLRQVGDSPLHF
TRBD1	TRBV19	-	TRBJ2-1	TGTGCCAGTAGTATCCGACAGGGGACGGCTTACAGTGAGCAGTTCTTC	CASSIRQGTAYSEQFF
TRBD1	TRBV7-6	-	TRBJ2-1	TGTGCCAGCAGCTCGTTATCAGGGGGTCTGCTGGAGCAGTTCTTC	CASSSLSGGLLEQFF
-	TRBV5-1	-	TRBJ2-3	TGCGCCAGCAGCTTCACAGGGTCTCTCACAGATACGCAGTATTTT	CASSFTGSLTDTQYF
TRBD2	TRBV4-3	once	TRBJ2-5	TGCGCCAGCAGCCAAGATGGAGCGGGAGGTGAGACCCAGTACTTC	CASSQDGAGGETQYF
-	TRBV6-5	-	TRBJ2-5	TGTGCCAGCAGTCCTACGGGACACCCAGGCGAGACCCAGTACTTC	CASSPTGHPGETQYF
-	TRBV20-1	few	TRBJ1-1	TGCAGTGCCCCGGACAGCTTTGAAGCTTTCTTT	CSAPDSFEAFF
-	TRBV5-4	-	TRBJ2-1	TGTGCCAGCACCGACGTGTTTAGGACTCAGTTCTTC	CASTDVFRTQFF
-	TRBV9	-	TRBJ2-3	TGTGCCAGCAGCGCTAGGGACGGCCGCACAGATACGCAGTATTTT	CASSARDGRTDTQYF
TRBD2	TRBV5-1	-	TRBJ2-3	TGCGCCAGCAGCCATGGCCGTAGCGGGAGCACAGATACGCAGTATTTT	CASSHGRSGSTDTQYF
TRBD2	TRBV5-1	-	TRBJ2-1	TGCGCCAGCAGCTTGCTCTCCTTAGCGGGAGGGAACCACAATGAGCAGTTCTTC	CASSLLSLAGGNHNEQFF
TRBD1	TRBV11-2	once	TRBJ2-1	TGTGCCAGCAGCTTAGTTTGGACAGGGGTGCCGACGGGGGAGCAGTTCTTC	CASSLVWTGVPTGEQFF
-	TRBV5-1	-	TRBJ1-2	TGCGCCAGCAGCGAGGACAGCCCAGCTAACTATGGCTACACCTTC	CASSEDSPANYGYTF
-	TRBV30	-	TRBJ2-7	TGTGCCTGGAGGGAACCTAGGGGAGGCCACGAGCAGTACTTC	CAWREPRGGHEQYF
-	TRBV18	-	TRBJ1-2	TGTGCCAGCTCGCCAACAGGCCCTGGGGAATATGGCTACACCTTC	CASSPTGPGEYGYTF
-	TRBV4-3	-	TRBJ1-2	TGCGCCAGCAGCCCCACCGGCAGCTCAGCTAACTATGGCTACACCTTC	CASSPTGSSANYGYTF
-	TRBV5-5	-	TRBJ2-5	TGTGCCAGCAGCTCAAGGGGGTTCGATCAAGAGACCCAGTACTTC	CASSSRGFDQETQYF
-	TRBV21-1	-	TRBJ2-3	TGTGCCAGCAGCAGTGAACCGGGACAGGGCCCAGATACGCAGTATTTT	CASSSEPGQGPDTQYF
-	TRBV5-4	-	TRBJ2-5	TGTGCCAGCAGCTCAGGACGGTTCGGAGAGACCCAGTACTTC	CASSSGRFGETQYF
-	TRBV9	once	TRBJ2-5	TGTGCCAGCAGCAAGAGCTGGGGCCAAGAGACCCAGTACTTC	CASSKSWGQETQYF
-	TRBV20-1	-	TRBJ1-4	TGCGCGTCACGCAATGAAAAACTGTTTTTT	CASRNEKLFF
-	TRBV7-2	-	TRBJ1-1	TGTGCCAGCAGGGAGGGGGCTGAAGCTTTCTTT	CASREGAEAFF
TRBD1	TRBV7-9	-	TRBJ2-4	TGTGCCAGCAGCCCCACCGGGACAGGGTTTTCGTACTTC	CASSPTGTGFSYF
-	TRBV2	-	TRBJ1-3	TGTGGCAGCAGTGGCACAGGAGTCTCTGGAAACACCATATATTTT	CGSSGTGVSGNTIYF
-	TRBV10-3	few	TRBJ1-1	TGTGCCATCAGTGCGGCAAGCTCCGGGAACACTGAAGCTTTCTTT	CAISAASSGNTEAFF
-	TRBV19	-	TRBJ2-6	TGTGCCAGTAGTATAGTAGTGACCTCTGGGGCCAACGTCCTGACTTTC	CASSIVVTSGANVLTF
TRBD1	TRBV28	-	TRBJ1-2	TGTGCCAGTCAGCCACAGGGGGCTAACTATGGCTACACCTTC	CASQPQGANYGYTF
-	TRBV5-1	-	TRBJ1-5	TGCGCCAGCAGCCCAGATCTAGGTGGTCAGCCCCAGCATTTT	CASSPDLGGQPQHF
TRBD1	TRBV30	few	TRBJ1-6	TGTGCCTGGACCCGCCCCGGGACAGGGAGTTCACCCCTCCACTTT	CAWTRPGTGSSPLHF
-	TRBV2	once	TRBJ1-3	TGTGCCAGCAGTGAAAGGCAGTTAAGCTCTGGAAACACCATATATTTT	CASSERQLSSGNTIYF
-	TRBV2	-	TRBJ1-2	TGTGCCAGCCCGACGGGGGAGGGGTATGGCTACACCTTC	CASPTGEGYGYTF
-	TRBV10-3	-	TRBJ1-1	TGTGCCATCAGTGAGTACGGCGGGGGCGCGGAGCTAAAAACTGAAGCTTTCTTT	CAISEYGGGAELKTEAFF
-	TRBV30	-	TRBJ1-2	TGTGCCTGGAGTGTACGCGTGGGTGGCTACACCTTC	CAWSVRVGGYTF
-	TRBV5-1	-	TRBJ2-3	TGCGCCAGCAGCTTGGCCGGGCAGGGCGGGGATACGCAGTATTTT	CASSLAGQGGDTQYF
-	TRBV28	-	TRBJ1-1	TGTGCCAGCAGGTTCCCTCAGGGGAACACTGAAGCTTTCTTT	CASRFPQGNTEAFF
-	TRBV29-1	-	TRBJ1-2	TGCAGCGTTGAACAGAGAGGGGGGGTGTTTAACTATGGCTACACCTTC	CSVEQRGGVFNYGYTF
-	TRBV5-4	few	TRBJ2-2	TGTGCCAGCAGCCAGATGACAACGAACACCGGGGAGCTGTTTTTT	CASSQMTTNTGELFF